These 29 T cell receptor beta chains share one sample of origin, sequenced in a study of cytomegalovirus exposure and HLA in healthy donors. The repertoire was sequenced with immunoSEQ multiplex PCR; TCRdb's copy has only in-frame clones and lacks some. Seen here are some 200,000 clones, 75% to 85% observed once, and the top ten hold 13%. The sample comprised PBMCs. The receptors come from a woman aged 25 to 39 in good health and CMV-seropositive.

The chain uses TRBV7-9 and TRBJ2-3, with 8 bases matching TRBD2. Germline assignment: CDR1 SEHNR and CDR2 FQNEAQ (reference sequence). This CDR3 contains 14 residues. J lost 9 bases, V lost 4 bases, and 9 bases had no gene match. The CDR3 protein is CASSSGLVLETQYF. CDR3 bases: TGTGCCAGCAGCTCGGGACTAGTTTTGGAGACGCAGTATTTT.

J is TRBJ1-2 and V is TRBV2, with D possibly TRBD1 on 5 matching bases. This CDR3 spans 14 amino acids. CDR1 SNHLY and CDR2 FYNNEI come from the germline V gene. Trimming cost V 9 bases and J 1 base, with 15 bases left between them. DNA of the CDR3: TGTGCCAGTGGGGCCATGAGCTTTAACTATGGCTACACCTTC. Its protein product is CASGAMSFNYGYTF.

The chain combines TRBV29-1 with TRBJ2-6; 7 bases line up with TRBD1. Per the germline V gene, CDR1 is SQVTM and CDR2 is ANQGSEA. After removal of 4 bases from V and 0 bases from J, the junction contained 12 bases not matched to a gene. This CDR3 has 18 residues. For the CDR3, the DNA is TGCAGCGTTGCAGACAGACAGGGTATGGCCTCTGGGGCCAACGTCCTGACTTTC. As protein: CSVADRQGMASGANVLTF.

The gene calls are TRBV5-1 and TRBJ1-4, with a possible D match to TRBD1 (6 bases). CDR1 SGHRS and CDR2 YFSETQ come from the germline V gene. The CDR3 length is 14 residues. V lost 7 bases to trimming and J lost 3 bases, with 13 bases between them. CDR3: CASSEDSSNEKLFF. CDR3 DNA sequence: TGCGCCAGCTCTGAGGACAGCTCTAATGAAAAACTGTTTTTT. Using reference TRBV5-1 and TRBJ1-4 for the parts outside the CDR3, the full variable domain is KAGVTQTPRYLIKTRGQQVTLSCSPISGHRSVSWYQQTPGQGLQFLFEYFSETQRNKGNFPGRFSGRQFSNSRSEMNVSTLELGDSALYLCASSEDSSNEKLFFGSGTQLSVL.

The chain joins TRBV9 to TRBJ2-1; 8 positions match TRBD2. The ends lost 2 bases at V and 7 bases at J; junction bases unmatched: 8. CDR1 and CDR2 (germline): SGDLS, YYNGEE. CDR3 size: 15 residues. Here the CDR3 reads CASSVDGRAGNEQFF. CDR3 DNA: TGTGCCAGCAGCGTCGACGGGAGGGCCGGGAATGAGCAGTTCTTC.

The rearrangement joins TRBV9 to TRBJ2-1, with 12 nucleotides matching TRBD2. This CDR3 comprises 21 residues. Germline V gives CDR1 SGDLS, CDR2 YYNGEE. V lost 4 bases to trimming and J lost 0 bases; unmatched junction nucleotides: 17. The CDR3 sequence is CASSLSEGLAGFKSSYNEQFF. CDR3 DNA: TGTGCCAGCAGCCTTTCCGAGGGACTAGCGGGCTTCAAGAGCTCCTACAATGAGCAGTTCTTC. The full variable domain, in which reference TRBV9 and TRBJ2-1 provide the parts outside the CDR3, is DSGVTQTPKHLITATGQRVTLRCSPRSGDLSVYWYQQSLDQGLQFLIQYYNGEERAKGNILERFSAQQFPDLHSELNLSSLELGDSALYFCASSLSEGLAGFKSSYNEQFFGPGTRLTVL.

V usage is TRBV2 and J usage is TRBJ2-2, with D maybe TRBD2 (6 bases). The CDR3 sequence is 15 residues long. Deletions cut 8 bases from V and 2 bases from J, with 15 bases between. Germline V gives CDR1 SNHLY, CDR2 FYNNEI. The CDR3 nucleotides are TGTGCCAGCCGGGCCGGGACTCACAACACCGGGGAGCTGTTTTTT. Its protein product is CASRAGTHNTGELFF.

CDR3: CSSRTGGNNEQFF. DNA for the CDR3: TGCAGCTCCCGGACGGGGGGAAACAATGAGCAGTTCTTC. The rearrangement joins TRBV29-1 to TRBJ2-1; TRBD2 agrees at 7 bases. The CDR3 extends over 13 amino acids. Trimming took 8 bases from V and 5 from J; bases not matched to a gene: 9. Germline CDR1 reads SQVTM; CDR2 reads ANQGSEA.

This chain's CDR3 is CASSEQGVGSYEQYF. DNA of the CDR3: TGTGCCAGCAGCGAGCAGGGGGTTGGTTCATACGAGCAGTACTTC. V is TRBV6-1 and J is TRBJ2-7; 7 bases are shared with TRBD1. The CDR3 spans 15 residues. Germline values: CDR1 MNHNS, CDR2 SASEGT. V dropped 6 bases and J dropped 4; count of bases not matched to a gene: 12.

This chain joins TRBV29-1 and TRBJ2-7; a weak D match, TRBD1 (6 bases). The CDR3 is 15 residues long. Germline V gene lookup returns CDR1 SQVTM and CDR2 ANQGSEA. Trimming removed 0 bases from V and 7 bases from J, with 19 bases in between. The CDR3 DNA reads TGCAGCGTTGAAGAGACAGAACGCAGAAGGGGGGAGCAGTACTTC. This encodes CSVEETERRRGEQYF.

This sequence joins TRBV11-2 and TRBJ2-5; TRBD1 is a possible D gene (6 bases). Germline CDR1 is SGHAT and CDR2 is FQNNGV. The CDR3 has 13 residues. The ends were cut back, 11 bases at V and 4 bases at J, with 17 bases in the middle. For the CDR3, the DNA is TGTGCCGGAGCCAGGGGTCTGGGAGAGACCCAGTACTTC. It translates to CAGARGLGETQYF. Based on the CDR3 plus reference TRBV11-2 and TRBJ2-5, the full variable domain is EAGVAQSPRYKIIEKRQSVAFWCNPISGHATLYWYQQILGQGPKLLIQFQNNGVVDDSQLPKDRFSAERLKGVDSTLKIQPAKLEDSAVYLCAGARGLGETQYFGPGTRLLVL.

The chain joins TRBV27 to TRBJ1-2, with TRBD1 matching over 8 bases. Unmatched junction bases numbered 10, after V lost 6 bases and J lost 7 bases. Germline V CDR1 and CDR2: MNHEY, SMNVEV (reference sequence). This CDR3 has 14 residues. CDR3 amino acids: CASRTGDLGGGYTF. In DNA form, the CDR3 reads TGTGCCAGCAGGACAGGGGACTTAGGGGGTGGCTACACCTTC.

This clone has only one observation. As DNA, the CDR3 is TGTGCCAGTAGCCAAACTAGCGGGGGGACAGATACGCAGTATTTT. It encodes CASSQTSGGTDTQYF. This chain connects TRBV19 to TRBJ2-3; TRBD2 matches 12 bases. CDR1 is LNHDA, CDR2 SQIVND, per germline (reference sequence). The CDR3 runs to 15 residues. V lost 6 bases and J lost 3; bases outside the gene matches: 4.

A few counts support this clone. V and J are TRBV28 and TRBJ2-3; 10 bases map to TRBD2. This CDR3 contains 14 residues. Germline CDR1 MDHEN, CDR2 SYDVKM. Trimming took 7 bases from V and 4 from J; bases not matched to a gene: 5. CDR3 nucleotide sequence: TGTGCCAGCAATCAGCGGGAGGGCCCAGATACGCAGTATTTT. Translation gives CASNQREGPDTQYF.

The rearrangement links TRBV10-3 to TRBJ2-7, with D maybe TRBD1 (6 bases). Germline V gene data show CDR1 as ENHRY and CDR2 as SYGVKD. V was pared by 2 bases and J by 5 bases, with 10 bases between. The CDR3 totals 13 residues. CDR3 nucleotides: TGTGCCATCAGTGAGCAACAGGGCCACGAGCAGTACTTC. Translated, it gives CAISEQQGHEQYF.

J is TRBJ2-1 and V is TRBV13, with no clear D. Deletions cut 7 bases from V and 0 bases from J, with 7 bases between. This CDR3 is built from 13 residues. Germline CDR1 PRHDT, CDR2 FYEKMQ (reference sequence). The CDR3 loop reads CASKSGSYNEQFF. Written as DNA, the CDR3 is TGTGCCAGCAAGTCGGGCTCCTACAATGAGCAGTTCTTC. The full variable domain, with the rest looked up from reference TRBV13 and TRBJ2-1, is AAGVIQSPRHLIKEKRETATLKCYPIPRHDTVYWYQQGPGQDPQFLISFYEKMQSDKGSIPDRFSAQQFSDYHSELNMSSLELGDSALYFCASKSGSYNEQFFGPGTRLTVL.

The chain has TRBV20-1 and TRBJ1-1; 7 nucleotides match TRBD1. CDR1 DFQATT and CDR2 SNEGSKA come from the germline V gene (reference sequence). There are 11 residues in the CDR3. Trimming at V came to 2 bases and at J to 6 bases, leaving 0 bases not matched to a gene. CDR3 sequence (DNA): TGCAGTGCTAGACAGGGGGCTGAAGCTTTCTTT. This sequence encodes CSARQGAEAFF.

V usage is TRBV6-5 and J usage is TRBJ1-1; D perhaps matches TRBD1 (6 bases). V was pared by 7 bases and J by 11 bases, with 17 bases between. CDR3 length: 12 amino acids. In germline, CDR1 is MNHEY, CDR2 SVGAGI. CDR3 region: CASTPEGGEAFF. In nucleotides, the CDR3 is TGTGCCAGCACCCCAGAAGGGGGTGAGGCTTTCTTT.

The chain couples TRBV28 to TRBJ2-7; D is uncertain. Germline loops: CDR1 MDHEN, CDR2 SYDVKM. CDR3 length equals 15 residues. Trimming cost V 5 bases and J 5 bases, with 19 bases left between them. CDR3 in DNA: TGTGCCAGCAGTATCGCGAGCAGGTTGGCCGACGAGCAGTACTTC. It is translated as CASSIASRLADEQYF.

The V call is TRBV7-9, the J call TRBJ1-2; tentative D call: TRBD1 (6 bases). The CDR3 totals 12 residues. Germline-derived CDR1 and CDR2 are SEHNR and FQNEAQ (reference sequence). The ends were cut back, 11 bases at V and 3 bases at J, with 13 bases in the middle. The CDR3: CAGMQGYYGYTF. CDR3 in DNA: TGTGCCGGGATGCAGGGGTACTATGGCTACACCTTC.

The chain is built from TRBV5-1 and TRBJ2-7, with TRBD1 matching 9 bases. The V gene's germline CDR1 is SGHRS and CDR2 YFSETQ. The CDR3 totals 15 residues. V lost 0 bases and J lost 5; bases outside the gene matches: 6. CDR3 region: CASSLDGQGTDEQYF. The CDR3 nucleotides read TGCGCCAGCAGCTTGGATGGACAGGGGACTGACGAGCAGTACTTC.

The CDR3 loop reads CASSFRQGNQPQHF. For the CDR3, the DNA is TGTGCCAGCAGTTTCCGACAGGGTAATCAGCCCCAGCATTTT. This sequence joins TRBV27 and TRBJ1-5; TRBD1 matches 7 bases. Trimming at V came to 3 bases and at J to 4 bases, leaving 3 bases not matched to a gene. The germline CDR1 and CDR2 sequences are MNHEY and SMNVEV (reference sequence). This CDR3 is 14 amino acids long.

The V and J genes are TRBV11-2 and TRBJ2-2; D may be TRBD2 (5 bases). CDR1 is SGHAT, CDR2 FQNNGV, per germline. CDR3 length: 15 residues. The ends were cut back, 3 bases at V and 0 bases at J, with 8 bases in the middle. The CDR3 protein is CASSLSGTNTGELFF. The CDR3 coding sequence is TGTGCCAGCAGCTTGTCGGGAACGAACACCGGGGAGCTGTTTTTT.

Turning to this clone: The same CDR3 also results from other DNA sequences found in this sample. This chain uses TRBV18 with TRBJ2-2; D perhaps matches TRBD2 (6 bases). Germline lookup yields CDR1 KGHSH and CDR2 LQKENI. The V gene lost 2 bases and the J gene lost 5 bases, with 6 bases spanning the gap. The CDR3 extends over 13 amino acids. This CDR3 is CASSPGRTGELFF. Written as DNA, the CDR3 is TGTGCCAGCTCACCAGGGAGGACCGGGGAGCTGTTTTTT.

The rearrangement uses TRBV9 and TRBJ2-7; 8 bases map to TRBD1. The CDR3 sequence is 14 residues long. The germline gives CDR1 SGDLS, CDR2 YYNGEE. V dropped 4 bases and J dropped 4; count of bases not matched to a gene: 7. For the CDR3, the DNA is TGTGCCAGCAGCCCCACCGGGACAGGATACGAGCAGTACTTC. This sequence encodes CASSPTGTGYEQYF.

V gene TRBV7-8 combines with J gene TRBJ2-7; TRBD1 matches 7 bases. Per germline, CDR1 SGHVS and CDR2 FQNEAQ. J gave up 5 bases and V 5 bases, and 15 bases lay outside the gene matches. The CDR3 length is 16 residues. Here the CDR3 reads CASSLNLDRDRHEQYF. The CDR3 nucleotides are TGTGCCAGCAGCCTAAATTTAGACAGGGATCGTCACGAGCAGTACTTC.

J is TRBJ2-1 and V is TRBV5-1; D perhaps matches TRBD2 (6 bases). CDR3 length: 16 amino acids. The germline V gene encodes CDR1 SGHRS and CDR2 YFSETQ. Deletions cut 0 bases from V and 0 bases from J, with 10 bases between. CDR3 bases: TGCGCCAGCAGCTTGGACGGGACTCCCTCCTACAATGAGCAGTTCTTC. Protein: CASSLDGTPSYNEQFF. Based on the CDR3 plus reference TRBV5-1 and TRBJ2-1, the full variable domain is KAGVTQTPRYLIKTRGQQVTLSCSPISGHRSVSWYQQTPGQGLQFLFEYFSETQRNKGNFPGRFSGRQFSNSRSEMNVSTLELGDSALYLCASSLDGTPSYNEQFFGPGTRLTVL.

A word on this clone: The junction and the germline gene differ at one end; a read error may be behind it. The chain recombines TRBV7-7 with TRBJ2-7; the match to TRBD2 covers 7 bases. Germline V gene sequence: CDR1 SSHAT, CDR2 FNYEAQ (reference sequence). The CDR3 is made up of 17 amino acids. The chain's CDR3 is CASSPFPGMSSGYEQYF. The CDR3 DNA is TGTGCTAGCAGCCCTTTTCCTGGAATGTCTAGCGGATACGAGCAGTACTTC. The full variable domain, rest sourced from reference TRBV7-7 and TRBJ2-7, is GAGVSQSPRYKVTKRGQDVTLRCDPISSHATLYWYQQALGQGPEFLTYFNYEAQPDKSGLPSDRFSAERPEGSISTLTIQRTEQRDSAMYRCASSPFPGMSSGYEQYFGPGTRLTVT.

The chain recombines TRBV15 with TRBJ1-2, with D tentatively TRBD1 (6 bases). The germline CDR1 and CDR2 sequences are LNHNV and YYDKDF (reference sequence). V lost 0 bases to trimming and J lost 7 bases, with 12 bases between them. CDR3 length: 14 residues. The CDR3 region is CATSRDGGLAGYTF. Written as DNA, the CDR3 is TGTGCCACCAGCAGAGACGGGGGGCTTGCTGGCTACACCTTC.